The TCR beta chain under discussion was sequenced for a study of blood T cell repertoires in COVID-19. The overall study: Both acute and convalescent COVID-19 samples were obtained from the United States, Italy and Spain. T cells, B-cell-depleted T cells, or PBMCs provided the cDNA or gDNA that served as material.

In the authors' methods: Nucleated cell number was recorded as an estimate derived from reference gene primer amplification. Clones were read by immunoSEQ multiplex PCR, and TCRdb kept only the in-frame ones, dropping some. That table supplies the V and J calls and clone size; D and trimming were determined from the DNA. This sample has around 460,000 clones, with 80% to 90% found just once. The length of the CDR3 is 16 residues. Germline lookup yields CDR1 SGHRS and CDR2 YFSETQ. V was clipped by 0 bases and J by 1 base, with 12 bases between them. Sequenced sample: peripheral blood. The receptor's source is a man aged 18 to 30 with COVID-19, enrolled during active disease. The chain is built from TRBV5-1 and TRBJ2-3, with D hard to call. The CDR3, as DNA: TGCGCCAGCAGCTTGGAGTCAACCGGAGGCACAGATACGCAGTATTTT. Its translation: CASSLESTGGTDTQYF. Supplemented by reference TRBV5-1 and TRBJ2-3, the full variable domain reads KAGVTQTPRYLIKTRGQQVTLSCSPISGHRSVSWYQQTPGQGLQFLFEYFSETQRNKGNFPGRFSGRQFSNSRSEMNVSTLELGDSALYLCASSLESTGGTDTQYFGPGTRLTVL.